Below are 28 T cell receptor beta chains sequenced from a single sample in a study of beta chain features in type 1 diabetes. Sequenced material consisted of expressed TCRB transcripts (all of the isolated RNA was reverse transcribed). Sequenced by immunoSEQ multiplex PCR; TCRdb stores in-frame clones only, minus some. The table shows around 400,000 clones, with about 14% occurring only once. Sequenced material: naive CD4+ T cells from blood. The receptor source for this set is a woman aged 18-29 years in good health.

This chain uses TRBV6-6 with TRBJ2-7; 11 positions agree with TRBD2. With V trimmed by 7 bases and J by 3 bases, 5 bases remained unmatched. This CDR3 has 14 amino acids. Germline-derived CDR1 and CDR2 are MNHNY and SVGAGI (reference sequence). The CDR3 loop reads CASKTGTSGYEQYF. The CDR3 DNA reads as TGTGCCAGCAAAACAGGGACTAGCGGCTACGAGCAGTACTTC.

The gene calls are TRBV21-1 and TRBJ2-7; the table's D gene call, TRBD2, was not cross checked with the DNA. TRBV21-1 is a pseudogene segment. This CDR3 has 15 amino acids. The DNA of the CDR3 is TGTGCCAGCAGCGCATCTAGCGGGTGCTCCTACGAGCAGTACTTC. Translation: CASSASSGCSYEQYF.

There are a few counts of this clone. The CDR3 DNA sequence: TGTGCCAGCAGCGTGCAGGGACTCGGGACTGAAGCTTTCTTT. This gives the protein CASSVQGLGTEAFF. The chain recombines TRBV7-9 with TRBJ1-1; a possible D gene is TRBD1 (5 bases). Germline V gene sequence: CDR1 SEHNR, CDR2 FQNEAQ (reference sequence). The ends were cut back, 5 bases at V and 5 bases at J, with 15 bases in the middle. The CDR3 loop spans 14 amino acids.

This clone has just a few counts. The chain recombines TRBV30 with TRBJ2-6, with TRBD2 as a possible D gene (7 bases). The V gene's germline CDR1 is GTSNPN and CDR2 SVGIG (reference sequence). V lost 6 bases and J lost 0, with 21 bases in between. The CDR3 has 18 amino acids. In DNA, the CDR3 is TGTGCCTGCACCCCAGGGGCTAGCGGAAGCTCTGGGGCCAACGTCCTGACTTTC. As protein: CACTPGASGSSGANVLTF.

The chain uses TRBV30 and TRBJ2-5, with a tentative D call TRBD1 (7 bases). Deletions cut 0 bases from V and 11 bases from J, with 22 bases between. The CDR3 runs to 15 residues. Germline V lookup: CDR1 GTSNPN, CDR2 SVGIG (reference sequence). The CDR3, as DNA: TGTGCCTGGAGTGTACGGGAGATTCACCAGGGGGAGCAGTACTTC. Translated, it gives CAWSVREIHQGEQYF.

The chain combines TRBV7-9 with TRBJ1-2; 8 bases are a match to TRBD1. Germline V gene data show CDR1 as SEHNR and CDR2 as FQNEAQ (reference sequence). With 3 bases clipped from V and 10 bases from J, the junction kept 7 bases outside the gene matches. The CDR3 runs to 13 residues. This CDR3 is CASSLARTGIYTF. In DNA form, the CDR3 reads TGTGCCAGCAGCTTGGCCCGGACAGGGATCTACACCTTC.

There are a few counts of this clone. The genes are TRBV29-1 and TRBJ1-3, with no clear D. Germline assignment: CDR1 SQVTM and CDR2 ANQGSEA. The V and J ends lost 3 bases and 0 bases respectively, with 9 bases between them. This CDR3 region has 14 residues. DNA for the CDR3: TGCAGCGTTGAGTTACAAAACTCTGGAAACACCATATATTTT. This codes for CSVELQNSGNTIYF. Using reference TRBV29-1 and TRBJ1-3 for the parts outside the CDR3, the full variable domain is SAVISQKPSRDICQRGTSLTIQCQVDSQVTMMFWYRQQPGQSLTLIATANQGSEATYESGFVIDKFPISRPNLTFSTLTVSNMSPEDSSIYLCSVELQNSGNTIYFGEGSWLTVV.

The V and J genes are TRBV10-3 and TRBJ1-5, with D possibly being TRBD1 (6 bases). CDR3 size: 13 residues. Germline CDR1 ENHRY, CDR2 SYGVKD. V was pared by 7 bases and J by 7 bases, with 14 bases between. For the CDR3, the DNA is TGTGCCATCAAAAGTTCAGGGGACCAGCCCCAGCATTTT. Its protein product is CAIKSSGDQPQHF.

The chain links TRBV19 to TRBJ1-5; D is undetermined. CDR1 LNHDA and CDR2 SQIVND come from the germline V gene (reference sequence). The CDR3 consists of 13 residues. Deletions cut 6 bases from V and 3 bases from J, with 9 bases between. CDR3 region: CASRGSLNQPQHF. The DNA of the CDR3 is TGTGCCAGTAGGGGCAGCCTCAATCAGCCCCAGCATTTT.

The gene calls are TRBV6-1 and TRBJ1-1; D is possibly TRBD1 (5 bases). Germline V gives CDR1 MNHNS, CDR2 SASEGT. Trimming stripped 0 bases from V and 5 bases from J, with 10 bases between. The CDR3 has 14 amino acids. The DNA for the CDR3 is TGTGCCAGCAGTGAAGCGCAAGGGGTTACTGAAGCTTTCTTT. Its protein product is CASSEAQGVTEAFF.

V usage is TRBV28 and J usage is TRBJ2-4, with D possibly TRBD1 on 6 matching bases. Germline V CDR1 and CDR2: MDHEN, SYDVKM. V shed 3 bases and J shed 7 bases, with 13 bases lying between them. The CDR3 contains 14 residues. This chain's CDR3 is CASSFRDRSNIQYF. Written as DNA, the CDR3 is TGTGCCAGCAGTTTTCGCGACAGGAGTAACATTCAGTACTTC.

This clone was detected a few times. V is TRBV9 and J is TRBJ1-4; the D is unclear. The V end was cut by 4 bases, the J end by 6 bases, with 16 bases between. Germline V gives CDR1 SGDLS, CDR2 YYNGEE. The CDR3 consists of 15 residues. CDR3 amino acids: CASSPLPPRDEKLFF. DNA for the CDR3: TGTGCCAGCAGCCCTTTACCCCCGAGGGATGAAAAACTGTTTTTT.

In nucleotides, the CDR3 is TGTGCCTGGAGTGTGGTTAGCGGGAAGGGCACCGGGGAGCTGTTTTTT. This translates into CAWSVVSGKGTGELFF. The gene calls are TRBV30 and TRBJ2-2; 8 bases fit TRBD2. The germline V gene has CDR1 GTSNPN and CDR2 SVGIG (reference sequence). The CDR3 has 16 amino acids. J was trimmed by 4 bases and V by 0 bases; bases with no gene match: 7.

The chain couples TRBV27 to TRBJ2-1; the D gene is possibly TRBD1 (6 bases). Deletions cut 5 bases from V and 15 bases from J, with 20 bases between. This CDR3 is built from 13 residues. CDR1 is MNHEY, CDR2 SMNVEV, per germline (reference sequence). CDR3 DNA sequence: TGTGCCAGCAGTCGAACGGGCCCCATAGGGGGGTTCTTC. It yields the protein CASSRTGPIGGFF.

This clone was counted a few times. The chain links TRBV7-9 to TRBJ1-1; D remains ambiguous. Germline CDR1 is SEHNR and CDR2 is FQNEAQ (reference sequence). The CDR3 is made up of 11 amino acids. V shed 3 bases and J shed 5 bases, with 4 bases lying between them. CDR3 sequence reads: CASSFRTEAFF. CDR3 nucleotides: TGTGCCAGCAGCTTTCGGACTGAAGCTTTCTTT.

This clone occurred a few times. This chain connects TRBV11-2 to TRBJ2-1; TRBD1 might be the D (6 bases). CDR1 and CDR2 (germline): SGHAT, FQNNGV. The CDR3 contains 14 residues. V lost 5 bases and J 8 bases, leaving 16 bases between the germline ends. The CDR3 sequence is CASSLRTDSYEQFF. The CDR3 nucleotides read TGTGCCAGCAGCCTGCGGACAGATAGCTATGAGCAGTTCTTC. The full variable domain, with the rest looked up from reference TRBV11-2 and TRBJ2-1, is EAGVAQSPRYKIIEKRQSVAFWCNPISGHATLYWYQQILGQGPKLLIQFQNNGVVDDSQLPKDRFSAERLKGVDSTLKIQPAKLEDSAVYLCASSLRTDSYEQFFGPGTRLTVL.

The chain carries TRBV30 and TRBJ1-5; possible D gene TRBD1, 6 bases. The CDR3 sequence is 13 residues long. Deletions cut 3 bases from V and 4 bases from J, with 10 bases between. Per the germline V gene, CDR1 is GTSNPN and CDR2 is SVGIG (reference sequence). Here the CDR3 DNA reads TGTGCCTGGAGGAATACAGGGAATCAGCCCCAGCATTTT. Translated: CAWRNTGNQPQHF.

The genes are TRBV5-1 and TRBJ1-5, with D hard to call. From germline, CDR1 is SGHRS and CDR2 YFSETQ. The CDR3 is made up of 16 amino acids. Trimming took 6 bases from V and 0 from J, leaving 16 bases between them. CDR3 region: CASTPPWPNSNQPQHF. Written as DNA, the CDR3 is TGCGCCAGCACTCCCCCTTGGCCCAATAGCAATCAGCCCCAGCATTTT.

J is TRBJ1-4 and V is TRBV4-2, with 9 bases lining up with TRBD1. J gave up 5 bases and V 0 bases, and 4 bases lay outside the gene matches. This CDR3 is built from 16 residues. CDR1 and CDR2 (germline): LGHNA, YNFKEQ. CDR3 coding DNA: TGTGCCAGCAGCCAAGATCGACAGGGGGTAAATGAAAAACTGTTTTTT. Translated, it gives CASSQDRQGVNEKLFF.

This clone was counted a few times. This chain joins TRBV4-2 and TRBJ2-7; D might be TRBD1 (5 bases). The CDR3 length is 14 residues. Germline assignment: CDR1 LGHNA and CDR2 YNFKEQ. Trimming pared 0 bases from V and 6 bases from J, leaving 12 bases between. The CDR3 sequence is CASSQDLRGSEQYF. CDR3 in DNA: TGTGCCAGCAGCCAAGATCTAAGGGGCTCCGAGCAGTACTTC.

The chain recombines TRBV6-5 with TRBJ1-2, with 9 bases aligning to TRBD1. V dropped 6 bases and J dropped 7; count of bases not matched to a gene: 9. This CDR3 spans 14 amino acids. Germline assignment: CDR1 MNHEY and CDR2 SVGAGI. The CDR3 DNA sequence: TGTGCCAGCAGGGCGGGACAGGGCGTATTTGGCTACACCTTC. This translates into CASRAGQGVFGYTF.

This rearrangement joins TRBV18 to TRBJ2-5; 7 positions agree with TRBD1. Losses at the gene ends were 5 bases for V and 4 bases for J; bases not matched to a gene: 4. CDR1 is KGHSH and CDR2 is LQKENI in the germline V gene. The CDR3 loop spans 13 amino acids. The chain's CDR3 is CASSATGPETQYF. In DNA, the CDR3 is TGTGCCAGCTCAGCGACAGGGCCAGAGACCCAGTACTTC.

The chain links TRBV18 to TRBJ2-5, with 7 bases matching TRBD1. The V and J ends lost 1 base and 2 bases, in that order; junction bases with no gene match: 4. CDR1 is KGHSH, CDR2 LQKENI, per germline. This CDR3 comprises 15 residues. CDR3 DNA sequence: TGTGCCAGCTCACCACGGACAGGAACACAAGAGACCCAGTACTTC. This gives the protein CASSPRTGTQETQYF. Full variable domain (rest looked up from reference TRBV18 and TRBJ2-5): NAGVMQNPRHLVRRRGQEARLRCSPMKGHSHVYWYRQLPEEGLKFMVYLQKENIIDESGMPKERFSAEFPKEGPSILRIQQVVRGDSAAYFCASSPRTGTQETQYFGPGTRLLVL.

This clone came up a few times. The rearrangement joins TRBV7-9 to TRBJ1-2; 7 positions agree with TRBD1. V lost 4 bases and J lost 4; bases outside the gene matches: 9. Germline V gene lookup returns CDR1 SEHNR and CDR2 FQNEAQ (reference sequence). CDR3 size: 15 residues. In DNA, the CDR3 is TGTGCCAGCAGCTCCTACAGGGGAGGCAGCTATGGCTACACCTTC. It specifies CASSSYRGGSYGYTF.

V and J are TRBV7-2 and TRBJ1-1; 8 positions match TRBD1. Germline-derived CDR1 and CDR2 are SGHTA and FQGNSA. This CDR3 has 17 residues. After removal of 5 bases from V and 6 bases from J, the junction contained 17 bases not matched to a gene. CDR3 coding DNA: TGTGCCAGCAGCCATCCTCCGACAGGGGCATTATCTGCTGAAGCTTTCTTT. The encoded protein is CASSHPPTGALSAEAFF.

This chain joins TRBV2 and TRBJ2-3, with 9 bases lining up with TRBD2. Unmatched junction bases numbered 4, after V lost 1 base and J lost 2 bases. Germline CDR1 SNHLY, CDR2 FYNNEI. The CDR3 spans 16 residues. CDR3 residues: CASSEGGGRATDTQYF. DNA for the CDR3: TGTGCCAGCAGTGAAGGTGGCGGGAGGGCCACAGATACGCAGTATTTT.

The chain joins TRBV5-4 to TRBJ2-1; D possibly corresponds to TRBD2 (6 bases). Germline CDR1 and CDR2: SGHNT and YYREEE (reference sequence). The CDR3 loop spans 13 amino acids. V dropped 4 bases and J dropped 9 bases, with 14 bases sitting between them. CDR3: CASSLVGAGEQFF. The CDR3 region has the DNA TGTGCCAGCAGCCTAGTCGGAGCGGGTGAGCAGTTCTTC.

This sequence joins TRBV7-2 and TRBJ2-7, with TRBD2 as a possible D gene (5 bases). The length of the CDR3 is 15 residues. The V end was cut by 1 base, the J end by 2 bases, with 12 bases between. CDR1 is SGHTA, CDR2 FQGNSA, per germline. The CDR3 sequence is CASSLGPPEAYEQYF. The DNA for the CDR3 is TGTGCCAGCAGCTTAGGCCCTCCGGAGGCCTACGAGCAGTACTTC.